Listed below are T cell receptor beta chains from one sample, sequenced in a study of Tregs in tolerant kidney transplant recipients. Profiling relied on immunoSEQ multiplex PCR, and the TCRdb table lists in-frame clones only, not all of them. Of about 240,000 clones in the sample, 80% to 85% were seen once. The source material was CD4+ T cells from blood. All receptors come from a human donor in good health. Each CDR3 is given with its conserved first and last residue. D genes are given only for firm matches. A row's size may be missing; if present it is once, few, many or a size class.

size: -; V: TRBV2; J: TRBJ1-2; D: TRBD1; CDR3: CASSTGGGYGYTF; DNA: TGTGCCAGCTCGACAGGGGGCGGGTATGGCTACACCTTC
size: -; V: TRBV7-9; J: TRBJ2-7; D: -; CDR3: CASRVLTGYEQYF; DNA: TGTGCCAGCAGGGTTTTGACGGGGTACGAGCAGTACTTC
size: -; V: TRBV29-1; J: TRBJ1-1; D: -; CDR3: CSVERQESGTGEAFF; DNA: TGCAGCGTTGAAAGACAGGAGAGCGGGACGGGTGAAGCTTTCTTT
size: -; V: TRBV7-8; J: TRBJ2-5; D: -; CDR3: CASSFSGETQYF; DNA: TGTGCCAGCAGCTTTAGTGGGGAGACCCAGTACTTC
size: -; V: TRBV6-6; J: TRBJ2-7; D: -; CDR3: CASSYSLLRSSYEQYF; DNA: TGTGCCAGCAGTTACTCGTTATTGAGGAGCTCCTACGAGCAGTACTTC
size: -; V: TRBV29-1; J: TRBJ1-2; D: TRBD1; CDR3: CSVEPPFRGSYGYTF; DNA: TGCAGCGTTGAACCTCCCTTCAGGGGGTCCTATGGCTACACCTTC
size: few; V: TRBV18; J: TRBJ1-1; D: -; CDR3: CASSPPIWAENTEAFF; DNA: TGTGCCAGCTCACCACCGATCTGGGCGGAGAACACTGAAGCTTTCTTT
size: once; V: TRBV5-1; J: TRBJ1-2; D: -; CDR3: CASSFGQGSNDTF; DNA: -
size: -; V: TRBV2; J: TRBJ2-7; D: TRBD1; CDR3: CASRGQGASYEQYF; DNA: TGTGCCAGCAGGGGACAGGGGGCCTCCTACGAGCAGTACTTC
size: -; V: TRBV2; J: TRBJ2-3; D: -; CDR3: CASSPQGFFTDTQYF; DNA: TGTGCCAGCAGTCCCCAGGGCTTCTTCACAGATACGCAGTATTTT
size: -; V: TRBV6-5; J: TRBJ1-1; D: -; CDR3: CASSYSRVGDPEAFF; DNA: TGTGCCAGCAGTTACTCGAGGGTAGGGGACCCTGAAGCTTTCTTT
size: -; V: TRBV30; J: TRBJ1-5; D: -; CDR3: CAWSGWGALGNQPQHF; DNA: TGTGCCTGGAGTGGGTGGGGGGCGCTGGGCAATCAGCCCCAGCATTTT
size: -; V: TRBV19; J: TRBJ2-7; D: TRBD2; CDR3: CASSIVVGGRGYEQYF; DNA: TGTGCCAGTAGTATAGTAGTCGGCGGGAGGGGCTACGAGCAGTACTTC
size: -; V: TRBV5-1; J: TRBJ2-5; D: -; CDR3: CASRSGAQETQYF; DNA: TGCGCCAGCAGGTCGGGGGCACAAGAGACCCAGTACTTC
size: -; V: TRBV7-9; J: TRBJ1-2; D: -; CDR3: CASSPFRGVDGYTF; DNA: TGTGCCAGCAGCCCATTTCGGGGGGTGGATGGCTACACCTTC
size: once; V: TRBV5-1; J: TRBJ2-1; D: TRBD2; CDR3: CASSLVLAGGHNEQFF; DNA: TGCGCCAGCAGCTTGGTACTAGCGGGAGGTCACAATGAGCAGTTCTTC
size: -; V: TRBV7-9; J: TRBJ1-1; D: -; CDR3: CASSSPPRTPNTEAFF; DNA: TGTGCCAGCAGCTCTCCCCCCCGGACACCGAACACTGAAGCTTTCTTT
size: -; V: TRBV2; J: TRBJ1-5; D: TRBD1; CDR3: CASSGQGGNQPQHF; DNA: TGTGCCAGCAGTGGACAGGGAGGCAATCAGCCCCAGCATTTT
size: -; V: TRBV10-2; J: TRBJ1-1; D: TRBD1; CDR3: CASSEQQGPFF; DNA: TGCGCCAGCAGTGAGCAACAGGGGCCTTTCTTT
size: -; V: TRBV18; J: TRBJ2-5; D: -; CDR3: CASSPPSEGAQYF; DNA: TGTGCCAGCTCACCACCGAGCGAGGGGGCCCAGTACTTC
size: -; V: TRBV18; J: TRBJ1-1; D: -; CDR3: CASSPPGTPSIGDTEAFF; DNA: TGTGCCAGCTCACCACCCGGGACGCCCTCCATTGGCGACACTGAAGCTTTCTTT
size: -; V: TRBV23-1; J: TRBJ2-4; D: TRBD1; CDR3: CASSQSGTEYIQYF; DNA: TGCGCCAGCAGTCAATCCGGGACAGAATATATTCAGTACTTC
size: -; V: TRBV11-2; J: TRBJ2-7; D: TRBD1; CDR3: CASSNTGGGHEQYF; DNA: TGTGCCAGCAGCAACACAGGGGGCGGACACGAGCAGTACTTC
size: -; V: TRBV15; J: TRBJ2-7; D: TRBD2; CDR3: CATSAGGTMYEQYF; DNA: TGTGCCACCAGTGCGGGGGGGACAATGTACGAGCAGTACTTC
size: -; V: TRBV6-5; J: TRBJ2-5; D: -; CDR3: CASSYRARGETQYF; DNA: TGTGCCAGCAGTTACAGGGCTAGAGGGGAGACCCAGTACTTC
size: -; V: TRBV4-2; J: TRBJ2-1; D: TRBD2; CDR3: CASSQGREAGNEQFF; DNA: TGTGCCAGCAGCCAAGGACGGGAGGCGGGGAATGAGCAGTTCTTC
size: -; V: TRBV13; J: TRBJ2-3; D: -; CDR3: CASSLGGNTQYF; DNA: TGTGCCAGCAGCTTAGGAGGGAATACGCAGTATTTT
size: -; V: TRBV29-1; J: TRBJ2-2; D: -; CDR3: CSVEVGAGELFF; DNA: TGCAGCGTTGAAGTCGGGGCCGGGGAGCTGTTTTTT
size: -; V: TRBV4-2; J: TRBJ2-3; D: TRBD2; CDR3: CASRLAGVASSTDTQYF; DNA: TGTGCCAGCAGACTAGCGGGAGTGGCATCGTCCACAGATACGCAGTATTTT
size: -; V: TRBV2; J: TRBJ2-5; D: -; CDR3: CASRPRRDGSQETQYF; DNA: TGTGCCAGCAGACCTCGTCGGGATGGAAGCCAAGAGACCCAGTACTTC
size: once; V: TRBV9; J: TRBJ1-3; D: -; CDR3: CASSVVPGNTIYF; DNA: TGTGCCAGCAGCGTAGTACCTGGAAACACCATATATTTT
size: -; V: TRBV2; J: TRBJ2-7; D: -; CDR3: CASSESRDREQYF; DNA: TGTGCCAGCAGTGAGTCACGGGATCGAGAGCAGTACTTC
size: -; V: TRBV18; J: TRBJ1-3; D: -; CDR3: CASSPGGGIVGNTIYF; DNA: TGTGCCAGCTCACCAGGAGGGGGGATTGTTGGAAACACCATATATTTT
size: -; V: TRBV21-1; J: TRBJ1-1; D: -; CDR3: CASTSGCCVWREAFF; DNA: TGTGCCAGCACCTCGGGGTGCTGTGTCTGGCGTGAAGCTTTCTTT
size: -; V: TRBV15; J: TRBJ2-1; D: TRBD1; CDR3: CATSPRMGQVNNEQFF; DNA: TGTGCCACCAGCCCCCGAATGGGACAGGTGAACAATGAGCAGTTCTTC
size: -; V: TRBV25-1; J: TRBJ1-4; D: -; CDR3: CATTGGANEKLFF; DNA: TGTGCCACCACCGGGGGTGCTAATGAAAAACTGTTTTTT
size: -; V: TRBV18; J: TRBJ2-5; D: -; CDR3: CASSPPGAGGETQYF; DNA: TGTGCCAGCTCACCACCGGGGGCCGGAGGGGAGACCCAGTACTTC